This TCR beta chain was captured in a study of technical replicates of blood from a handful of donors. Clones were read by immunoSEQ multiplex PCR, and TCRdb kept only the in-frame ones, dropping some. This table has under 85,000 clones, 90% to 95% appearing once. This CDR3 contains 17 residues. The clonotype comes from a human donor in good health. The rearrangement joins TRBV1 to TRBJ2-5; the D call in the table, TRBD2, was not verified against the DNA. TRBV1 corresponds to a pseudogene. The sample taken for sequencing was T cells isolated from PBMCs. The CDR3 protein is CTSRAGLAGGPGETQYF. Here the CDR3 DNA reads TGCACCTCCCGAGCGGGACTAGCGGGGGGGCCGGGGGAGACCCAGTACTTC.